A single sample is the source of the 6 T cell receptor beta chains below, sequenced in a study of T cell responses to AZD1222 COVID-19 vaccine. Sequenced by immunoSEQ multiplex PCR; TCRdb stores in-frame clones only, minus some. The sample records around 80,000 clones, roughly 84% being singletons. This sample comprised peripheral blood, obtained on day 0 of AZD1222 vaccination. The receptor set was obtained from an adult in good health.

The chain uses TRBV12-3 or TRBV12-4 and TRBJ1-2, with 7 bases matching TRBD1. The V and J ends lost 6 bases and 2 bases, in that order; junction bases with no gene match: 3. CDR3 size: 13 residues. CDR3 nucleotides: TGTGCCAGCAGCGAACAGGGGAACTATGGCTACACCTTC. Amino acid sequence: CASSEQGNYGYTF.

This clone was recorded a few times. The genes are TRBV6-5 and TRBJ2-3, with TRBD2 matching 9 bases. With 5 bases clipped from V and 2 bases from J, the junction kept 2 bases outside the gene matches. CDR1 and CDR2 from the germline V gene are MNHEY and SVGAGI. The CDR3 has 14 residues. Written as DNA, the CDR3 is TGTGCCAGCAGTAGGGGACTAGCCACAGATACGCAGTATTTT. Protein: CASSRGLATDTQYF.

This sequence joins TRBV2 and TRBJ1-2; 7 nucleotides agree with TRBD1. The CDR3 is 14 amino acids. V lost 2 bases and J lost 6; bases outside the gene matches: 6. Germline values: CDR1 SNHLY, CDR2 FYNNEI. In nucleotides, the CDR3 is TGTGCCAGCAGTGAAAGGTGGCAGGGGGATGGCTACACCTTC. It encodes CASSERWQGDGYTF.

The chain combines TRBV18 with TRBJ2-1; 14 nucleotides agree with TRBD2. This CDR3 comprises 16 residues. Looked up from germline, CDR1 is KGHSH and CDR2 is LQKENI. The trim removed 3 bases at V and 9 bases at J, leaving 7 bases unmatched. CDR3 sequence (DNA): TGTGCCAGCTCACCTGCGACTAGCGGGGGGGCGAGTGAGCAGTTCTTC. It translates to CASSPATSGGASEQFF.

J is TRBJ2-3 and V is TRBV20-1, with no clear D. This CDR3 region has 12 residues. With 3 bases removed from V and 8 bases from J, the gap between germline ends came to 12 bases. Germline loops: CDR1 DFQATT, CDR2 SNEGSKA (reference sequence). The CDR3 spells CSASPGIGTQYF. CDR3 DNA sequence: TGCAGTGCTAGTCCCGGAATAGGTACGCAGTATTTT.

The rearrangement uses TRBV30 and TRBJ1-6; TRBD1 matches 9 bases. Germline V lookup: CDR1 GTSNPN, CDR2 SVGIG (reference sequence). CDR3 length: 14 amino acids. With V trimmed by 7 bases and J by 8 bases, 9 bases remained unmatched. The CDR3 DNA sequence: TGTGCCTCACGTGGGACAGGGAGTCATTCACCCCTCCACTTT. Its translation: CASRGTGSHSPLHF.